Each of the 12 T cell receptor beta chains below was sequenced from the same sample in a study of shared clonotypes between healthy human individuals. Produced via immunoSEQ multiplex PCR; TCRdb's table is partial and in-frame only. This table holds about 2.3 million clones, approximately 95% found once. Sequenced sample: naive CD4+ T cells from PBMCs. Regarding subset: CD45RA+ positively selected. The receptors were gathered from a man aged 18 to 29 in good health. Some clones in this sample may be carry-over from other donors' samples.

The chain employs TRBV5-8 and TRBJ2-2; D is uncertain. The ends were cut back, 4 bases at V and 6 bases at J, with 4 bases in the middle. CDR1 and CDR2 (germline): SGHTS, YDEGEE. The CDR3 contains 11 residues. CDR3 sequence (DNA): TGTGCCAGCAGCCCCCCCGGGGAGCTGTTTTTT. Its translation: CASSPPGELFF.

The chain has TRBV7-3 and TRBJ2-2; TRBD1 or TRBD2 may be the D gene (5 bases each). CDR1 and CDR2 (germline): SGHTA, FQGTGA. The CDR3 extends over 15 amino acids. The ends were cut back, 1 base at V and 7 bases at J, with 13 bases in the middle. The CDR3, as DNA: TGTGCCAGCAGCTTAAATGCGCGAGGGGTCGGGGAGCTGTTTTTT. It is translated as CASSLNARGVGELFF.

In the case of this clone: Germline is not matched at one junction end, which may reflect a read error. This chain links TRBV29-1 with TRBJ2-7, with D perhaps being TRBD1 or TRBD2 (5 bases each). The CDR3 is made up of 13 amino acids. The germline V gene encodes CDR1 SQVTM and CDR2 ANQGSEA. The CDR3 loop reads CSVEDRWGYEQYF. The CDR3 coding sequence is TGCAGCGTCGAAGATCGATGGGGGTACGAGCAGTACTTC.

This clone came up once. This chain joins TRBV5-4 and TRBJ2-3; 14 nucleotides align to TRBD2. Per the germline V gene, CDR1 is SGHNT and CDR2 is YYREEE (reference sequence). The CDR3 covers 19 residues. V was clipped by 0 bases and J by 0 bases; unmatched bases: 6. The CDR3 is CASSLGLAGGGASTDTQYF. The CDR3, as DNA: TGTGCCAGCAGCTTGGGACTAGCGGGAGGGGGGGCTAGCACAGATACGCAGTATTTT.

This rearrangement joins TRBV27 to TRBJ1-1; D is possibly TRBD1 (5 bases). Germline CDR1 is MNHEY and CDR2 is SMNVEV (reference sequence). The CDR3 totals 13 residues. The CDR3 region is CAVKGLTNTEAFF. CDR3 coding DNA: TGTGCTGTTAAGGGGTTAACGAACACTGAAGCTTTCTTT.

This clone was seen only once. The same CDR3 can be traced to other DNA sequences in this sample. The CDR3 region has the DNA TGTGCCAGCAGTTTTGGCTTCTCTGGAAACACCATATATTTT. It codes for CASSFGFSGNTIYF. The rearrangement joins TRBV28 to TRBJ1-3; D not certain. The CDR3 has 14 residues. Germline V gene data show CDR1 as MDHEN and CDR2 as SYDVKM. Trimming took off 3 bases at V and 0 bases at J, with 6 bases between the two ends.

The chain recombines TRBV9 with TRBJ2-3; D possibly corresponds to TRBD1 (5 bases). The CDR3 spans 15 residues. CDR1 is SGDLS and CDR2 is YYNGEE in the germline V gene. Trimming removed 0 bases at V and 5 bases at J, with 13 bases between. CDR3 in DNA: TGTGCCAGCAGCGTAGAAGGGGCGACCGGAGATACGCAGTATTTT. This encodes CASSVEGATGDTQYF.

CDR3 region: CASSGGQVLNTEAFF. Here the CDR3 DNA reads TGTGCCAGCAGCGGGGGACAGGTTCTGAACACTGAAGCTTTCTTT. The V and J genes are TRBV7-3 and TRBJ1-1, with 8 bases aligning to TRBD1. This CDR3 contains 15 residues. Germline V lookup: CDR1 SGHTA, CDR2 FQGTGA. V trimming: 5 bases; J trimming: 0 bases; junction bases outside the gene matches: 5.

The CDR3 sequence: CASSLPGLGTQYF. DNA of the CDR3: TGCGCCAGCAGCCTCCCGGGACTCGGTACGCAGTATTTT. V and J are TRBV4-1 and TRBJ2-3; possible D gene TRBD2, 6 bases. CDR3 length: 13 residues. Germline CDR1 is MGHRA and CDR2 is YSYEKL. V lost 4 bases and J lost 8, with 13 bases in between.

V usage is TRBV5-1 and J usage is TRBJ2-5; D not certain. The V end was cut by 4 bases, the J end by 1 base, with 8 bases between. CDR1 is SGHRS, CDR2 YFSETQ, per germline. This CDR3 has 13 residues. The CDR3 region is CASSRAAQETQYF. The CDR3 coding sequence is TGCGCCAGCAGCCGCGCTGCCCAAGAGACCCAGTACTTC.

The V and J genes are TRBV15 and TRBJ2-2, with 8 bases matching TRBD1. Germline lookup yields CDR1 LNHNV and CDR2 YYDKDF (reference sequence). V trimming: 1 base; J trimming: 6 bases; junction bases outside the gene matches: 16. This CDR3 contains 19 residues. In nucleotides, the CDR3 is TGTGCCACCAGCAGAGGTCTACGGACAGGGTATAATGTCGCCGGGGAGCTGTTTTTT. Its protein is CATSRGLRTGYNVAGELFF.

As DNA, the CDR3 is TGTGCCAGCAGTTTCCCGGGCATCGTAGGCACTGAAGCTTTCTTT. As protein: CASSFPGIVGTEAFF. The chain joins TRBV28 to TRBJ1-1; D unresolved. V dropped 3 bases and J dropped 4 bases, with 15 bases sitting between them. This CDR3 contains 15 residues. CDR1 MDHEN and CDR2 SYDVKM come from the germline V gene.